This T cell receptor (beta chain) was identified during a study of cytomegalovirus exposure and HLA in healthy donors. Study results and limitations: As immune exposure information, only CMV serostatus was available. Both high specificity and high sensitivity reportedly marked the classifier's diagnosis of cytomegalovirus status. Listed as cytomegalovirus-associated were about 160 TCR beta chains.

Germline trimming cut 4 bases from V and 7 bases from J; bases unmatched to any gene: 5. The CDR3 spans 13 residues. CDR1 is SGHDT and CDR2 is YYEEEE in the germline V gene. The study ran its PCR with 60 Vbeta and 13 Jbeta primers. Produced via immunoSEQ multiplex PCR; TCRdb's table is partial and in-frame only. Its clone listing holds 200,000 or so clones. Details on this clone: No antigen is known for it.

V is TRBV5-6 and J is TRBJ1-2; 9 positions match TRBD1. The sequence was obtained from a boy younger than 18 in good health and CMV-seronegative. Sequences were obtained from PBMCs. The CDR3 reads CASSPRDRAGYTF. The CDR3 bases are TGTGCCAGCAGCCCGCGGGACAGGGCTGGCTACACCTTC.